This TCR beta chain was captured by sequencing in a study of blood T cell repertoires in COVID-19. As for the study in general: The study drew acute and convalescent COVID-19 samples from the United States, Italy and Spain.

In the source study's methods: Cell counts per sample came from amplifying reference gene primers. Profiled with immunoSEQ multiplex PCR; TCRdb holds only in-frame clones, not every one. Clonal size and the V and J genes are those of that table, whereas D and trimming came from the DNA. This sample has some 300,000 clones, with more than 75% found just once. Which cohort a participant joined came from the clinical history participants gave. The CDR3 totals 11 residues. CDR1 SGHRS and CDR2 YFSETQ come from the germline V gene. V lost 4 bases to trimming and J lost 16 bases, with 12 bases between them. Material: PBMCs or T cells enriched from blood (not recorded which). This rearrangement joins TRBV5-1 to TRBJ1-6, with D possibly being TRBD1 (6 bases). The clonotype originates from a woman in her sixties or seventies in a cohort exposed to, infected with or recovered from COVID-19 (not recorded which). CDR3 loop: CASSQGTLLHF. DNA for the CDR3: TGCGCCAGCAGCCAAGGGACACTTCTCCACTTT.